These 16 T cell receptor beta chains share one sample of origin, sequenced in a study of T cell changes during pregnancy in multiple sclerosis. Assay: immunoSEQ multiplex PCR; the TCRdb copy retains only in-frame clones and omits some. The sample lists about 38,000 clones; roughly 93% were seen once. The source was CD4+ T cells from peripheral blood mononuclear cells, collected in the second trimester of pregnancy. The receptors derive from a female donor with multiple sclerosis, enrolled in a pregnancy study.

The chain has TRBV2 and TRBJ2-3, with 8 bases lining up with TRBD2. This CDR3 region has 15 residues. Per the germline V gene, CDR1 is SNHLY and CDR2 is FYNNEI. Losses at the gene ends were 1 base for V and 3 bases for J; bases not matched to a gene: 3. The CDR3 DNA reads TGTGCCAGCAGTGAAGTTGGCGGGGGGACAGATACGCAGTATTTT. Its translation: CASSEVGGGTDTQYF.

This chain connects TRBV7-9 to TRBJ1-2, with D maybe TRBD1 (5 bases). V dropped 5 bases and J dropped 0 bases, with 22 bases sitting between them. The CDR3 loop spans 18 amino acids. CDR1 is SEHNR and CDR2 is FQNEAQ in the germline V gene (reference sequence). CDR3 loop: CASSIKEAGRETNYGYTF. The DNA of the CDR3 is TGTGCCAGCAGCATCAAGGAGGCAGGGAGGGAAACTAACTATGGCTACACCTTC.

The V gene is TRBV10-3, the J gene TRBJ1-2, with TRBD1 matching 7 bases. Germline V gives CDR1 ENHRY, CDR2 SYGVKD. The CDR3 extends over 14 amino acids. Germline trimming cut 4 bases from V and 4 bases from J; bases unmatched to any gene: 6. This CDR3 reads CAISAVQGPYGYTF. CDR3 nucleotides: TGTGCCATCAGTGCGGTACAGGGGCCCTATGGCTACACCTTC.

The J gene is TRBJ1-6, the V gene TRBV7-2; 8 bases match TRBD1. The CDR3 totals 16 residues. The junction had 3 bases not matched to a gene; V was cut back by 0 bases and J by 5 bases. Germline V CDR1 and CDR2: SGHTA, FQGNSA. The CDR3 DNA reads TGTGCCAGCAGCTTAGCATCAGGGGGCAATAATTCACCCCTCCACTTT. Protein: CASSLASGGNNSPLHF.

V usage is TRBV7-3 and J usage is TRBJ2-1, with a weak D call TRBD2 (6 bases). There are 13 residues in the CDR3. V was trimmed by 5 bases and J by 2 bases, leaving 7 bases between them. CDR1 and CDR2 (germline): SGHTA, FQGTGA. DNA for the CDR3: TGTGCCAGCAGCGCGGGACCCTACAATGAGCAGTTCTTC. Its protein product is CASSAGPYNEQFF.

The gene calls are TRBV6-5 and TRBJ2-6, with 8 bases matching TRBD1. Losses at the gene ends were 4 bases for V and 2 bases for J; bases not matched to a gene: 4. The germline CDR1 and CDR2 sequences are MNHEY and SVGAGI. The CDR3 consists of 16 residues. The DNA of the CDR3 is TGTGCCAGCAGTTGGGCAGGGGGCGCTGGGGCCAACGTCCTGACTTTC. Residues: CASSWAGGAGANVLTF.

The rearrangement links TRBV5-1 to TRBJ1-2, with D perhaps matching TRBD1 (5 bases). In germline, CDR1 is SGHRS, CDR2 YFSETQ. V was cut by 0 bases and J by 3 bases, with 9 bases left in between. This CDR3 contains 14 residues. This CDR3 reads CASSLGREDYGYTF. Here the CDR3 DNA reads TGCGCCAGCAGCTTGGGCAGGGAGGACTATGGCTACACCTTC.

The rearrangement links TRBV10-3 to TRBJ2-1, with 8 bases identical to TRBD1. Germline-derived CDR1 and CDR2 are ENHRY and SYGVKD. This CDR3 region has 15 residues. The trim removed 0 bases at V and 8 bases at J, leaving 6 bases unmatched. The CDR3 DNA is TGTGCCATCAGTGAGTCGGGACAGGATGTGGATGAGCAGTTCTTC. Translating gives CAISESGQDVDEQFF.

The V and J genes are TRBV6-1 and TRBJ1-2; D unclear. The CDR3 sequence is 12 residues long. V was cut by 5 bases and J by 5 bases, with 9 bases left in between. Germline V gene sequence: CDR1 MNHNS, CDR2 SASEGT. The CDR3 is CASSLEGYGYTF. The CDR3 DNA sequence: TGTGCCAGCAGTTTGGAGGGTTATGGCTACACCTTC.

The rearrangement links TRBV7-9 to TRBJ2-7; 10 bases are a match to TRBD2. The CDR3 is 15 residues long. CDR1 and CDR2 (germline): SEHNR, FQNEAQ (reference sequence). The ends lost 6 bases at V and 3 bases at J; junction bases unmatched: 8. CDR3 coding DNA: TGTGCCAGCAGTTATTCTAGCGGGAGTTTCTACGAGCAGTACTTC. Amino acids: CASSYSSGSFYEQYF.

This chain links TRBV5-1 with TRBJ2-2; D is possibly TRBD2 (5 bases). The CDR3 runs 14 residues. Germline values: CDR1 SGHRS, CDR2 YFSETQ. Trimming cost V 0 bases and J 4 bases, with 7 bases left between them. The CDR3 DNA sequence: TGCGCCAGCAGCTTGGGAAGCGGCACCGGGGAGCTGTTTTTT. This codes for CASSLGSGTGELFF.

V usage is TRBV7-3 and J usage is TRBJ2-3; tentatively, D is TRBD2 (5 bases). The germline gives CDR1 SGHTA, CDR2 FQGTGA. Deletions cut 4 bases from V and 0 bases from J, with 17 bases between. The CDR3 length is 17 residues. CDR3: CASSYSLISGSTDTQYF. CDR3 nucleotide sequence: TGTGCCAGCAGCTACAGCTTAATATCGGGGAGCACAGATACGCAGTATTTT.

Written as DNA, the CDR3 is TGTGCCAGCAGCTTAGACGGGACAGAAGGGAAGGTGTTTTTT. It specifies CASSLDGTEGKVFF. The chain employs TRBV11-2 and TRBJ2-2, with TRBD1 matching over 7 bases. V gave up 0 bases and J gave up 15 bases; unmatched junction bases: 10. The length of the CDR3 is 14 residues. Germline CDR1 and CDR2: SGHAT and FQNNGV.

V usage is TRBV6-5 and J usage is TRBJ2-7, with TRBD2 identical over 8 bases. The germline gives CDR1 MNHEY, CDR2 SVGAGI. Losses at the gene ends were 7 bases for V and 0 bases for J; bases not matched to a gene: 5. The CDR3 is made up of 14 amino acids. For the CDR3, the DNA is TGTGCCAGCACCACGGGGGGGGCCTCCTACGAGCAGTACTTC. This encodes CASTTGGASYEQYF.

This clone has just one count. The DNA of the CDR3 is TGTGCCAGCAGCGCGCGAGCTAGCGGTAACACCGGGGAGCTGTTTTTT. It translates to CASSARASGNTGELFF. The chain has TRBV7-2 and TRBJ2-2; 7 nucleotides align to TRBD2. Trimming took 5 bases from V and 2 from J; bases not matched to a gene: 8. The germline V gene has CDR1 SGHTA and CDR2 FQGNSA. This CDR3 comprises 16 residues.

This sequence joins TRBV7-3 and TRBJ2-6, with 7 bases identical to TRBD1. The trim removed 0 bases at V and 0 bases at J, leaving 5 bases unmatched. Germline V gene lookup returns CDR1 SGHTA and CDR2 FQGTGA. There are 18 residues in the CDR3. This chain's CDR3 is CASSLTGTALSGANVLTF. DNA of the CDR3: TGTGCCAGCAGCTTAACAGGGACAGCCCTCTCTGGGGCCAACGTCCTGACTTTC.